This T cell receptor (beta chain) was recorded in a study of T cells in Graves' hyperthyroidism and ophthalmopathy. Study-wide results and caveats: The model predicted ophthalmopathy a median approximately 6.3 months before onset. Most thyroid clonotypes with frequency above 0.001 were detected in blood. Separating ophthalmopathy from stable hyperthyroidism was achieved by a 13 V-J model.

Amplified TCR beta CDR3 regions came from RNA transcripts. HTBI primers were used for first-round RT-PCR of the TCR CDR3. MiXCR, run by TCRdb on the multiplex PCR reads, gives a single entry per CDR3 protein. The table records roughly 500,000 distinct CDR3 sequences, roughly a quarter of them present only once. This clonotype was detected many times. Its antigen is not identified. The authors took PBMCs from about 9.5 ml fresh peripheral blood. The CDR3 is made up of 16 amino acids. The V gene lost 6 bases and the J gene lost 2 bases, with 16 bases spanning the gap. The germline V gene encodes CDR1 MGHDK and CDR2 SYGVNS.

Material for sequencing was blood. The chain uses TRBV25-1 and TRBJ2-2, with a possible D match to TRBD1 (8 bases). This TCR came from a woman in her 30s with Graves' ophthalmopathy. Here the CDR3 reads CASRGGTGENTGELFF. CDR3 sequence (DNA): TGTGCCAGCAGGGGGGGGACAGGCGAAAACACCGGGGAGCTGTTTTTT. Together with reference TRBV25-1 and TRBJ2-2, the CDR3 gives the full variable domain: EADIYQTPRYLVIGTGKKITLECSQTMGHDKMYWYQQDPGMELHLIHYSYGVNSTEKGDLSSESTVSRIRTEHFPLTLESARPSHTSQYLCASRGGTGENTGELFFGEGSRLTVL.